These T cell receptor beta chains were read from a single sample in a study of T cells in pancreatic ductal adenocarcinoma. Here immunoSEQ multiplex PCR was the method, and the copy in TCRdb shows in-frame clones only, minus some. The sample carries more than 25,000 clones, 85% to 95% recorded once. Sequenced material: PBMCs. All receptors derive from a human donor with pancreatic ductal adenocarcinoma. The CDR3 runs from the conserved cysteine through the conserved F or W. Each record gives: D gene, clone size, V gene, J gene, CDR3 DNA, CDR3 protein. A D gene is named only where the DNA matches it firmly. Clone size is shown for a subset of rows, as once, few, many or a class of expanded clone.

NA	NA	TRBV7-2	TRBJ2-2	TGTGCCAGCAGCCCCACCGGGACGCCGAACACCGGGGAGCTGTTTTTT	CASSPTGTPNTGELFF
NA	NA	TRBV18	TRBJ1-2	TGTGCCAGCTCACCAGGAGCCCAGGATGGCTACACCTTC	CASSPGAQDGYTF
NA	NA	TRBV19	TRBJ2-2	TGTGCCAGTAGTATCGGTCCGAACACCGGGGAGCTGTTTTTT	CASSIGPNTGELFF
TRBD2	NA	TRBV5-1	TRBJ2-4	TGCGCCAGCAGCTCGGGAGGGACTAGCGGGCTCCAAAACATTCAGTACTTC	CASSSGGTSGLQNIQYF
NA	NA	TRBV5-1	TRBJ1-1	TGCGCCAGCAGACCTACAGTAGTCGACACTGAAGCTTTCTTT	CASRPTVVDTEAFF
NA	NA	TRBV5-6	TRBJ2-2	TGTGCCAGCAGCTTGGGGGGGTCCCGGGAGCTGTTTTTT	CASSLGGSRELFF
NA	NA	TRBV7-2	TRBJ1-4	TGTGCCAGCAGCCCTAACTTAGTTGCAACTAATGAAAAACTGTTTTTT	CASSPNLVATNEKLFF
NA	NA	TRBV27	TRBJ2-1	TGCGCCTTATCACAGGAGCCCCACTCCTACAATGAGCAGTTCTTC	CALSQEPHSYNEQFF
NA	NA	TRBV7-7	TRBJ2-6	TGTGCTAGCAGCCCCGGCCGGGCTGGGGCCAACGTCCTGACTTTC	CASSPGRAGANVLTF
TRBD1	NA	TRBV7-2	TRBJ1-3	TGTGCCAGCAGCTTATTTTCGGGGCCGACAGGGTCTGGAAACACCATATATTTT	CASSLFSGPTGSGNTIYF
NA	NA	TRBV30	TRBJ2-5	TGTGCCTGGAGTCGAAGACTAAAAGAGACCCAGTACTTC	CAWSRRLKETQYF
NA	once	TRBV7-8	TRBJ1-1	TGTGCCAGCAGCGGAGTTCAGGGTGGGGGAGCTTTCTTT	CASSGVQGGGAFF
NA	once	TRBV9	TRBJ2-1	TGTGCCAGCAGCGTAGCACCCGGGACGAGTCGCAATGAGCAGTTCTTC	CASSVAPGTSRNEQFF
TRBD2	NA	TRBV5-1	TRBJ2-3	TGCGCCAGCAGCTTGGCGCCTAGCGGCTCGAGGGATACGCAGTATTTT	CASSLAPSGSRDTQYF